A single sample is the source of the 9 T cell receptor beta chains below, sequenced in a study of blood T cells in healthy people across ages. Together with a sample-barcoded 5' primer, a J-beta primer mix was included in a second PCR lasting roughly 6 to 12 cycles. TCRdb analysed the 5' RACE reads with MiXCR anew, one entry per CDR3 protein. Of about 1.6 million distinct CDR3 sequences detected, about 32% appear once; the ten largest clones hold roughly 10%. The sample was blood. The receptors derive from a woman between 25 and 40 years old in good health.

This clonotype turned up a few times. The chain recombines TRBV7-3 with TRBJ2-7, with 13 bases identical to TRBD2. The CDR3 has 16 amino acids. Losses at the gene ends were 4 bases for V and 4 bases for J; bases not matched to a gene: 7. Germline V gives CDR1 SGHTA, CDR2 FQGTGA. The CDR3, as DNA: TGTGCCAGCAGCTCCCGGACTAGCGGGAGAGAGTACGAGCAGTACTTC. Its protein is CASSSRTSGREYEQYF.

Concerning this clonotype itself: At one of its ends the junction is not consistent with the germline gene, which may arise from a read error. V is TRBV20-1 and J is TRBJ2-7; 12 positions agree with TRBD2. CDR1 DFQATT and CDR2 SNEGSKA come from the germline V gene (reference sequence). The CDR3 spans 18 residues. CDR3 in amino acids: CSARGASGRGTGVYEQYF. Written as DNA, the CDR3 is TGCAGTGCGAGAGGGGCTAGCGGGAGGGGAACTGGGGTGTACGAGCAGTACTTC.

V gene TRBV3-1 combines with J gene TRBJ2-5, with a possible D match to TRBD2 (5 bases). Germline V gives CDR1 LGHDT, CDR2 YNNKEL (reference sequence). This CDR3 contains 14 residues. V lost 0 bases and J 10 bases, leaving 15 bases between the germline ends. The CDR3 DNA follows: TGTGCCAGCAGCCAAGAACCCGGCTCGGGGTTCCAGTACTTC. Translated: CASSQEPGSGFQYF.

In regard to this clonotype: This may stem from a read error, because a much larger clone lies one nucleotide away. V is TRBV19 and J is TRBJ2-5, with 8 bases aligning to TRBD2. Per the germline V gene, CDR1 is LNHDA and CDR2 is SQIVND (reference sequence). V lost 5 bases, J lost 1 base, and 9 bases stayed unmatched. The CDR3 runs to 16 residues. CDR3 amino acids: CASSVPGLGFQETQYF. CDR3 coding DNA: TGTGCCAGTAGTGTACCGGGACTAGGGTTCCAAGAGACCCAGTACTTC.

This clonotype was observed a few times. The chain couples TRBV7-2 to TRBJ2-7; D is uncertain. The CDR3 has 13 amino acids. CDR1 and CDR2 (germline): SGHTA, FQGNSA. The V and J ends lost 4 bases and 5 bases respectively, with 12 bases between them. The CDR3 DNA is TGTGCCAGCAGCTCCGTCGTTTGGAACGAGCAGTACTTC. Encoded protein: CASSSVVWNEQYF. The full variable domain, with the rest looked up from reference TRBV7-2 and TRBJ2-7, is GAGVSQSPSNKVTEKGKDVELRCDPISGHTALYWYRQSLGQGLEFLIYFQGNSAPDKSGLPSDRFSAERTGGSVSTLTIQRTQQEDSAVYLCASSSVVWNEQYFGPGTRLTVT.

The chain is built from TRBV6-2 or TRBV6-3 and TRBJ2-7; possibly TRBD2 for D (6 bases). The V and J ends lost 10 bases and 4 bases respectively, with 14 bases between them. The germline gives CDR1 MNHEY, CDR2 SVGEGT. This CDR3 is built from 12 residues. CDR3 nucleotide sequence: TGTGCCACCCAGGAGGGGCGATACGAGCAGTACTTC. Encoded protein: CATQEGRYEQYF.

In regard to this clonotype: A much larger clone lies a single base off, so this may be a read error. The chain has TRBV7-2 and TRBJ2-1, with D maybe TRBD2 (5 bases). The CDR3 is 14 amino acids. Trimming shortened V by 6 bases and J by 7 bases, and 16 bases separated the two germline ends. Germline values: CDR1 SGHTA, CDR2 FQGNSA. This CDR3 reads CASRGSLGGNEQFF. The CDR3 DNA reads as TGTGCCAGCAGGGGGAGTCTTGGTGGAAATGAGCAGTTCTTC. Based on the CDR3 plus reference TRBV7-2 and TRBJ2-1, the full variable domain is GAGVSQSPSNKVTEKGKDVELRCDPISGHTALYWYRQSLGQGLEFLIYFQGNSAPDKSGLPSDRFSAERTGGSVSTLTIQRTQQEDSAVYLCASRGSLGGNEQFFGPGTRLTVL.

A note on this clonotype: A much larger clone is a single base away; this may be a read error. The chain carries TRBV29-1 and TRBJ2-1; weak D call: TRBD1 (5 bases). Deletions cut 7 bases from V and 3 bases from J, with 16 bases between. The CDR3 sequence is 14 residues long. CDR1 and CDR2 from the germline V gene are SQVTM and ANQGSEA. The CDR3 DNA reads as TGCAGCGCCGCGCCCGCAGGGCTCTACAATGAGCAGTTCTTC. It translates to CSAAPAGLYNEQFF.

This rearrangement joins TRBV20-1 to TRBJ1-2; possible D gene TRBD1, 5 bases. V lost 3 bases and J lost 4, with 9 bases in between. Germline CDR1 DFQATT, CDR2 SNEGSKA (reference sequence). The CDR3 runs 12 residues. Here the CDR3 reads CSARTASYGYTF. The DNA for the CDR3 is TGCAGTGCTAGGACAGCTTCCTATGGCTACACCTTC.